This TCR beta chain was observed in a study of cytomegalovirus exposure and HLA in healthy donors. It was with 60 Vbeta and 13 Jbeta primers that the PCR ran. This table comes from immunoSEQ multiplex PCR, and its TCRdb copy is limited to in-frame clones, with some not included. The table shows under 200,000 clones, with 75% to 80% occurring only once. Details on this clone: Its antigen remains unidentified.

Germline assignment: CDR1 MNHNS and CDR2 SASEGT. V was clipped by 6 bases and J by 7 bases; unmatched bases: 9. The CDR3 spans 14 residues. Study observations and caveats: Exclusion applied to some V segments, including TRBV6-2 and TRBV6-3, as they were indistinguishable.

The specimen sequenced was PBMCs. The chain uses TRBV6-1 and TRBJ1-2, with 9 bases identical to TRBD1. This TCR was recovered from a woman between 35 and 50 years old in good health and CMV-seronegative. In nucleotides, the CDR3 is TGTGCCAGCAGAGCCACGACAGGGGGTGGTGGCTACACCTTC. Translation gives CASRATTGGGGYTF.